One and the same sample provided the 2 T cell receptor beta chains below, sequenced in a study of early T cells in non-severe SARS-CoV-2 infection. TCRdb reprocessed the 5' RACE reads via MiXCR and lists one record per CDR3 protein. The sample includes about 29,000 distinct CDR3 sequences, more than 4% of them seen just once. Sequences were obtained from whole blood. Receptor source: an adult who was a healthcare worker with PCR-confirmed SARS-CoV-2 infection or an uninfected control (not recorded which).

This clonotype was seen many times. The rearrangement joins TRBV14 to TRBJ2-3, with D hard to call. Looked up from germline, CDR1 is SGHDN and CDR2 is FVKESK. V was shortened by 0 bases and J by 0 bases, with 10 bases between the two germline ends. The CDR3 totals 16 residues. CDR3 nucleotide sequence: TGTGCCAGCAGCCAAGATCCGGGCGAAAGCACAGATACGCAGTATTTT. Its protein is CASSQDPGESTDTQYF.

This chain links TRBV20-1 with TRBJ1-5; 7 bases agree with TRBD1. V was pared by 6 bases and J by 1 base, with 6 bases of the junction left unmatched. The CDR3 runs to 14 residues. CDR1 is DFQATT, CDR2 SNEGSKA, per germline (reference sequence). The CDR3 nucleotides are TGCAGTGCCCAGCGACAGGGAAGCAATCAGCCCCAGCATTTT. It yields the protein CSAQRQGSNQPQHF.